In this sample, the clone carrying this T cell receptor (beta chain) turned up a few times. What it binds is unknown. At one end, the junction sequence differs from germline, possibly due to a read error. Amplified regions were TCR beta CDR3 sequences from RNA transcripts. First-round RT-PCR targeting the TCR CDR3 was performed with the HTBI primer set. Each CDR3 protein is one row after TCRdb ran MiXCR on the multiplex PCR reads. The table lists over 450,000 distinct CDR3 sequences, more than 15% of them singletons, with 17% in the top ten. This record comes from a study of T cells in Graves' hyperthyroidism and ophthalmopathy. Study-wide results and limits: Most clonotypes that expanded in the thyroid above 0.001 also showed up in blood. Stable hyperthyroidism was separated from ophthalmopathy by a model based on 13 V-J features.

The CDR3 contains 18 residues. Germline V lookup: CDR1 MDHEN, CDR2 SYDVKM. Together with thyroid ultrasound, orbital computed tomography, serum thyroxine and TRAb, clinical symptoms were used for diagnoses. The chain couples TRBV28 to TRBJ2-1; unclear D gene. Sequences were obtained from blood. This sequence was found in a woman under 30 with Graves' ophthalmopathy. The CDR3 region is CASSFRKTLLSSYSEQFF. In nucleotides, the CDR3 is TGTGCCAGCAGTTTTCGGAAGACTCTTTTGAGCTCCTACAGTGAGCAGTTCTTC.